This TCR beta chain was captured in a study of shared clonotypes between healthy human individuals. For the study at large: A donor's plate count was three for CD4 naive and three for CD4 memory; CD8 naive had two and CD8 memory one.

Study conclusions and caveats: Non-shared clonotypes had lower generation probabilities than those shared by all four donors.

The V segment lost 5 bases and the J segment 6 bases; nucleotides outside the gene matches: 11. This CDR3 is built from 15 residues. Germline CDR1 MNHEY, CDR2 SVGAGI. A remark on this clone: Its antigen is not known.

Adult Caucasians living in Nashville, Tennessee made up all of the donors. TCRdb keeps only in-frame clones here, not all; method: immunoSEQ multiplex PCR. This repertoire shows a few million clones, more than 90% found once; its top ten account for over 0.12%. The V call is TRBV6-5, the J call TRBJ1-2; 8 bases match TRBD1. This sequence originates from a man aged 18 to 30 in good health. Sequencing was carried out using naive CD4+ T cells sorted from blood. Subset of the sample: CD45RA+ positively selected. The CDR3 DNA follows: TGTGCCAGCAGTCGCTCGGGGGCAGGGGGCGATGGCTACACCTTC. It is translated as CASSRSGAGGDGYTF.